This section outlines one T cell receptor (beta chain) sequence together with its context. Its cognate antigen is unknown. Time point specified: blood 4 weeks post-SBRT, at nephrectomy. Treatment denoted: 15 Gy SBRT to primary tumor, nephrectomy 4 weeks later. Nephrectomy followed 15 Gy stereotactic body radiation by 4 weeks. The patient's renal cell carcinoma had clear cell pathology. This sample was taken from a study of radiation and T cells in renal cell carcinoma. Germline CDR1 is MNHNS and CDR2 is SASEGT. V was pared by 2 bases and J by 2 bases, with 10 bases between. This CDR3 contains 15 residues. Here immunoSEQ multiplex PCR was the method, and the copy in TCRdb shows in-frame clones only, minus some. Of around 170,000 clones listed, about 85% are singletons. General study results and limits: From baseline, blood top tumor clonotypes peaked at 2 weeks post-radiation.

The chain links TRBV6-1 to TRBJ1-3; D unclear. The sequencing used blood, collected from a patient whose treatment included radiotherapy and nephrectomy. The receptor comes from a woman aged 45 to 65 with renal cell carcinoma. The CDR3 DNA reads TGTGCCAGCAGTGAATGGCAGAGACCTGGAAACACCATATATTTT. Translating it yields CASSEWQRPGNTIYF.